These 16 T cell receptor beta chains originate from one sample sequenced in a study of blood T cells in healthy people across ages. A second PCR of roughly 6 to 12 cycles used a sample-barcoded 5' primer and a J-beta primer mix. MiXCR, applied by TCRdb to the 5' RACE reads, yields one record per CDR3 protein. The sample lists some 1.5 million distinct CDR3 sequences; about 28% were seen once. The material sequenced was blood. These receptors were taken from a woman in her twenties or thirties in good health.

The table lists this clonotype with a few counts. The rearrangement links TRBV20-1 to TRBJ1-2; D gene unclear. Germline lookup yields CDR1 DFQATT and CDR2 SNEGSKA (reference sequence). V lost 8 bases and J lost 0, with 16 bases in between. The CDR3 loop spans 14 amino acids. The DNA for the CDR3 is TGCAGTACTACGGGTGGGGAAACTAACTATGGCTACACCTTC. This sequence encodes CSTTGGETNYGYTF.

V usage is TRBV12-3 or TRBV12-4 and J usage is TRBJ1-4; no reliable D call. There are 14 residues in the CDR3. V lost 6 bases to trimming and J lost 5 bases, with 13 bases between them. Here the CDR3 reads CASSPVVANEKLFF. The DNA for the CDR3 is TGTGCCAGCAGCCCAGTCGTGGCCAATGAAAAACTGTTTTTT.

This clonotype has just a few counts. The chain is built from TRBV5-5 and TRBJ1-5; D uncertain. V dropped 0 bases and J dropped 3 bases, with 7 bases sitting between them. This CDR3 is built from 14 residues. CDR1 and CDR2 from the germline V gene are SGHKS and YYEKEE (reference sequence). CDR3 sequence: CASSLASYNQPQHF. CDR3 DNA: TGTGCCAGCAGCTTGGCTTCTTACAATCAGCCCCAGCATTTT. Variable domain in full (rest from reference TRBV5-5 and TRBJ1-5): DAGVTQSPTHLIKTRGQQVTLRCSPISGHKSVSWYQQVLGQGPQFIFQYYEKEERGRGNFPDRFSARQFPNYSSELNVNALLLGDSALYLCASSLASYNQPQHFGDGTRLSIL.

This clonotype turned up a few times. The V call is TRBV6-6, the J call TRBJ2-7, with 12 bases identical to TRBD2. Germline CDR1 and CDR2: MNHNY and SVGAGI (reference sequence). V lost 5 bases and J lost 5; bases outside the gene matches: 7. The CDR3 extends over 15 amino acids. The CDR3 DNA sequence: TGTGCCAGCAGTGCCCCGGGACTAGCGGGTCACGAGCAGTACTTC. It yields the protein CASSAPGLAGHEQYF.

The chain is built from TRBV5-1 and TRBJ2-5; no reliable D call. Germline V lookup: CDR1 SGHRS, CDR2 YFSETQ. With 1 base removed from V and 2 bases from J, the gap between germline ends came to 15 bases. This CDR3 is 16 amino acids long. The CDR3 spells CASSLRQQTRQETQYF. As DNA, the CDR3 is TGCGCCAGCAGCTTGCGTCAACAGACGAGACAAGAGACCCAGTACTTC.

This clonotype was counted only a few times. The rearrangement links TRBV5-1 to TRBJ2-3, with D maybe TRBD1 (5 bases). Trimming removed 0 bases at V and 2 bases at J, with 10 bases between. Germline CDR1 and CDR2: SGHRS and YFSETQ. The CDR3 covers 15 residues. DNA for the CDR3: TGCGCCAGCAGCTTGGAAGGGGCCGTCACAGATACGCAGTATTTT. This translates into CASSLEGAVTDTQYF.

About this clonotype: A junction end diverges from the germline sequence, so it may reflect a read error. This chain joins TRBV29-1 and TRBJ2-1, with TRBD1 identical over 7 bases. The CDR3 runs to 14 residues. Germline V gives CDR1 SQVTM, CDR2 ANQGSEA. CDR3 loop: CNVEHRGAYNEQFF. The CDR3 DNA sequence: TGCAACGTTGAACACAGGGGCGCCTACAATGAGCAGTTCTTC.

J is TRBJ1-2 and V is TRBV20-1, with TRBD1 as a possible D gene (5 bases). Germline values: CDR1 DFQATT, CDR2 SNEGSKA (reference sequence). The length of the CDR3 is 11 residues. The CDR3 sequence: CSPDSNYGYTF. In nucleotides, the CDR3 is TGCAGCCCAGACAGTAACTATGGCTACACCTTC.

This clonotype was found a few times. V and J are TRBV9 and TRBJ2-7, with TRBD1 matching over 7 bases. Unmatched junction bases numbered 4, after V lost 0 bases and J lost 7 bases. This CDR3 has 13 residues. CDR1 is SGDLS, CDR2 YYNGEE, per germline. This chain's CDR3 is CASSVEGGSEQYF. DNA for the CDR3: TGTGCCAGCAGCGTAGAAGGGGGCTCGGAGCAGTACTTC.

The chain combines TRBV7-2 with TRBJ2-3; 8 positions match TRBD1. Germline trimming cut 5 bases from V and 4 bases from J; bases unmatched to any gene: 5. Per the germline V gene, CDR1 is SGHTA and CDR2 is FQGNSA. The length of the CDR3 is 14 residues. CDR3 region: CASSQDREADTQYF. In DNA form, the CDR3 reads TGTGCCAGCAGCCAGGACAGGGAGGCAGATACGCAGTATTTT.

This clonotype was counted at least ten times. V gene TRBV24-1 combines with J gene TRBJ2-7; perhaps D is TRBD1 or TRBD2 (5 bases each). Germline V gives CDR1 KGHDR, CDR2 SFDVKD. The CDR3 is made up of 13 amino acids. The germline V and J ends were trimmed by 6 bases and 2 bases, with 10 bases remaining between them. The CDR3 here is CATSPGGTYEQYF. The CDR3 DNA follows: TGTGCCACCAGTCCTGGGGGTACCTACGAGCAGTACTTC.

A remark on this clonotype: A much more abundant neighbour one base away suggests this may be a read error. Without the conserved terminal phenylalanine or tryptophan, this CDR3 likely stems from a read error. The chain uses TRBV29-1 and TRBJ2-3; the D is unclear. This CDR3 spans 12 amino acids. With 7 bases removed from V and 5 bases from J, the gap between germline ends came to 13 bases. Germline CDR1 reads SQVTM; CDR2 reads ANQGSEA. CDR3 DNA sequence: TGCAGCGGGCACCCGACTGTAGATACGCAGTATGTT. It specifies CSGHPTVDTQYV.

The rearrangement links TRBV7-2 to TRBJ2-3; 7 bases are a match to TRBD2. V gave up 5 bases and J gave up 2 bases; unmatched junction bases: 7. In germline, CDR1 is SGHTA, CDR2 FQGNSA. The CDR3 consists of 15 residues. CDR3 DNA: TGTGCCAGCAGCCCCCTGGGGGGGACCACAGATACGCAGTATTTT. This codes for CASSPLGGTTDTQYF.

Points on this clonotype: Relative to the germline gene, one junction end is altered; a read error may explain this. This rearrangement joins TRBV5-5 to TRBJ2-3, with TRBD2 identical over 7 bases. This CDR3 is 15 amino acids long. The germline gives CDR1 SGHKS, CDR2 YYEKEE (reference sequence). The CDR3, as DNA: TGTGTCAGCAGTCCCGCAGCGGGAAGCACAGATACGCAGTATTTT. Protein product: CVSSPAAGSTDTQYF.

The V and J genes are TRBV12-3 or TRBV12-4 and TRBJ2-7, with 8 bases that match TRBD2. V was clipped by 8 bases and J by 3 bases; unmatched bases: 15. This CDR3 spans 16 amino acids. The CDR3: CASRLGLAGAIYEQYF. In nucleotides, the CDR3 is TGTGCCAGCCGTCTAGGGCTAGCGGGCGCGATCTACGAGCAGTACTTC.

The chain has TRBV18 and TRBJ2-3, with 7 positions matching TRBD2. This CDR3 spans 16 amino acids. V lost 6 bases to trimming and J lost 0 bases; unmatched junction nucleotides: 9. Germline V gene lookup returns CDR1 KGHSH and CDR2 LQKENI. DNA of the CDR3: TGTGCCAGCTCTCTGTCTAGCGGTCCTAGCACAGATACGCAGTATTTT. It encodes CASSLSSGPSTDTQYF.